This T cell receptor (beta chain) was profiled in a study of T cells after yellow fever vaccination. Overall study findings and caveats: Weaker, the secondary response had a peak occurring faster, on day 5 versus 15.

As to this clonotype: No antigen is known for it.

In germline, CDR1 is SGHTS, CDR2 YDEGEE. The CDR3 runs to 13 residues. The V gene lost 3 bases and the J gene lost 5 bases, with 11 bases spanning the gap. A universal primer site and UMIs were added as TCR cDNA was made by 5'RACE template switching. TCRdb re-called the 5' RACE reads with MiXCR, one entry per CDR3 protein. In the table there are roughly 330,000 distinct CDR3 sequences, approximately 3.9% of which are singletons. The sample consisted of PBMCs, taken 5 days after the yellow fever booster vaccination. The source of this sequence is a man between 18 and 35 years old who received the YFV17D yellow fever vaccine. This sequence joins TRBV5-8 and TRBJ1-1; D ambiguous. The CDR3 DNA reads as TGTGCCAGCAGCTCCTGGACCGGGACTGAAGCTTTCTTT. This translates into CASSSWTGTEAFF.